One and the same sample provided the 7 T cell receptor beta chains below, sequenced in a study of memory CD4+ T cells and cytomegalovirus serostatus. The sort gate was single viable CD3+CD4+CD8-CD45RO+ cells for memory CD4+ T cells. Data came from immunoSEQ multiplex PCR; TCRdb stores just in-frame clones and leaves some out. There are about 42,000 clones in the sample; around 72% occur only once, and over 0.45% lies in the top ten. The sequenced material came from memory CD4+ T cells from blood. Receptors originate from an adult in good health and CMV-seronegative.

This clone was recorded a few times. The chain is built from TRBV5-6 and TRBJ1-4; D is uncertain. V lost 5 bases and J 5 bases, leaving 10 bases between the germline ends. This CDR3 contains 13 residues. CDR1 is SGHDT and CDR2 is YYEEEE in the germline V gene. Here the CDR3 reads CASSFGRNEKLFF. CDR3 in DNA: TGTGCCAGCAGTTTCGGCCGCAATGAAAAACTGTTTTTT.

V is TRBV27 and J is TRBJ1-2; unclear D gene. The CDR3 is 13 residues long. Trimming stripped 2 bases from V and 8 bases from J, with 12 bases between. Germline values: CDR1 MNHEY, CDR2 SMNVEV (reference sequence). The CDR3 here is CASSLGGSLGYTF. CDR3 nucleotides: TGTGCCAGCAGTTTAGGAGGCTCTCTAGGCTACACCTTC.

This clone was seen once. This chain's CDR3 is CASSAGTGVTGELFF. The CDR3 region has the DNA TGTGCCAGCAGCGCCGGGACAGGGGTAACCGGGGAGCTGTTTTTT. V usage is TRBV13 and J usage is TRBJ2-2; 10 nucleotides line up with TRBD1. This CDR3 has 15 residues. From germline, CDR1 is PRHDT and CDR2 FYEKMQ (reference sequence). J was trimmed by 5 bases and V by 5 bases; bases with no gene match: 5.

V is TRBV19 and J is TRBJ1-2; D not resolved. The germline V gene has CDR1 LNHDA and CDR2 SQIVND (reference sequence). V dropped 2 bases and J dropped 4 bases, with 11 bases sitting between them. This CDR3 region has 14 residues. CDR3: CASSINSIGYGYTF. The CDR3 DNA follows: TGTGCCAGTAGTATAAATTCAATCGGCTATGGCTACACCTTC.

This rearrangement joins TRBV6-5 to TRBJ2-3; D remains ambiguous. V was pared by 0 bases and J by 1 base, with 5 bases between. The V gene's germline CDR1 is MNHEY and CDR2 SVGAGI. CDR3 length equals 14 residues. In DNA form, the CDR3 reads TGTGCCAGCAGTTACTCGGATCGCACAGATACGCAGTATTTT. Its protein is CASSYSDRTDTQYF.

The chain couples TRBV27 to TRBJ1-2; D is unclear. The ends were cut back, 1 base at V and 8 bases at J, with 14 bases in the middle. The CDR3 contains 14 residues. In germline, CDR1 is MNHEY, CDR2 SMNVEV (reference sequence). CDR3 amino acids: CASSLFAETAGYTF. The CDR3 bases are TGTGCCAGCAGTTTATTTGCCGAGACGGCCGGCTACACCTTC.

The chain links TRBV11-3 to TRBJ2-5; TRBD1 matches at 7 bases. Losses at the gene ends were 3 bases for V and 4 bases for J; bases not matched to a gene: 2. This CDR3 is built from 13 residues. The germline V gene encodes CDR1 SGHNT and CDR2 YENEEA. The CDR3 loop reads CASSFTGVETQYF. The CDR3 region has the DNA TGTGCCAGCAGCTTTACAGGGGTAGAGACCCAGTACTTC.